A single T cell receptor (beta chain) is shown here with its context. Antigen unknown. This record comes from a study of cytomegalovirus exposure and HLA in healthy donors. Study-level results: A later analysis found most CMV-associated TCR beta chains apparently HLA-restricted.

Primers included in the PCR were 60 Vbeta and 13 Jbeta primers. Repertoires were generated with immunoSEQ multiplex PCR, while TCRdb's copy carries only in-frame clones and drops some. Among about 190,000 clones listed, around 79% were seen once. The CDR3 length is 17 residues. V shed 3 bases, J shed 1 base, and the junction held 10 bases outside the gene matches. CDR1 is SGHVS, CDR2 FQNEAQ, per germline. The chain combines TRBV7-8 with TRBJ1-2, with TRBD1 matching over 8 bases. Sequences were obtained from PBMCs. The sequence was collected from a woman aged 18-35 years in good health and CMV-seronegative. CDR3: CASSFPGQGGYNYGYTF. The CDR3 region has the DNA TGTGCCAGCAGCTTTCCCGGACAGGGCGGTTATAACTATGGCTACACCTTC.